Below are 15 T cell receptor beta chains sequenced from a single sample in a study of shared clonotypes between healthy human individuals. The protocol was immunoSEQ multiplex PCR, while the TCRdb copy is restricted to in-frame clones and leaves out a portion. The table includes hundreds of thousands of clones, roughly 70% detected once. Material: memory CD4+ T cells sorted from blood. Subset denoted: CD45RA-negative fraction. The receptors were gathered from a young woman in good health.

The genes are TRBV11-2 and TRBJ2-1; a possible D gene is TRBD2 (5 bases). CDR3 length: 15 amino acids. CDR1 and CDR2 from the germline V gene are SGHAT and FQNNGV. With 0 bases removed from V and 4 bases from J, the gap between germline ends came to 10 bases. The DNA for the CDR3 is TGTGCCAGCAGCTTAGATCGGGGTCAATACAATGAGCAGTTCTTC. It yields the protein CASSLDRGQYNEQFF.

This clone was seen ten or more times. The J gene is TRBJ1-1, the V gene TRBV7-3; TRBD1 might be the D (6 bases). Germline CDR1 SGHTA, CDR2 FQGTGA. V lost 5 bases to trimming and J lost 2 bases, with 9 bases between them. The CDR3 loop spans 13 amino acids. The CDR3 DNA is TGTGCCAGCAGCCCACAGGGAAACACTGAAGCTTTCTTT. Its protein is CASSPQGNTEAFF.

The chain carries TRBV10-3 and TRBJ1-1; possibly TRBD1 for D (5 bases). From germline, CDR1 is ENHRY and CDR2 SYGVKD. CDR3 length: 13 residues. The V gene lost 10 bases and the J gene lost 3 bases, with 15 bases spanning the gap. The CDR3 sequence: CASGGPLYTEAFF. CDR3 DNA: TGTGCCAGCGGGGGACCTCTGTACACTGAAGCTTTCTTT.

J is TRBJ2-7 and V is TRBV5-4; perhaps D is TRBD1 or TRBD2 (6 bases each). The CDR3 runs 13 residues. V was trimmed by 2 bases and J by 5 bases, leaving 11 bases between them. CDR1 is SGHNT and CDR2 is YYREEE in the germline V gene (reference sequence). The CDR3 sequence is CASSLKGGNEQYF. CDR3 bases: TGTGCCAGCAGCTTAAAAGGGGGGAACGAGCAGTACTTC.

The sample holds a few counts of this clone. V usage is TRBV19 and J usage is TRBJ2-5, with 8 bases matching TRBD2. With V trimmed by 5 bases and J by 2 bases, 10 bases remained unmatched. Germline V CDR1 and CDR2: LNHDA, SQIVND (reference sequence). The CDR3 has 16 residues. The DNA for the CDR3 is TGTGCCAGTAGTCCAGGCGGGGGGCGAAAACAAGAGACCCAGTACTTC. It encodes CASSPGGGRKQETQYF.

V is TRBV5-4 and J is TRBJ2-5; D gene uncertain. The ends were cut back, 0 bases at V and 0 bases at J, with 6 bases in the middle. This CDR3 has 14 residues. Germline CDR1 and CDR2: SGHNT and YYREEE (reference sequence). CDR3 residues: CASSLAQNQETQYF. DNA of the CDR3: TGTGCCAGCAGCTTGGCCCAGAACCAAGAGACCCAGTACTTC. Combining the CDR3 with reference TRBV5-4 and TRBJ2-5 gives the whole variable domain ETGVTQSPTHLIKTRGQQVTLRCSSQSGHNTVSWYQQALGQGPQFIFQYYREEENGRGNFPPRFSGLQFPNYSSELNVNALELDDSALYLCASSLAQNQETQYFGPGTRLLVL.

The J gene is TRBJ2-2, the V gene TRBV27; maybe TRBD2 (5 bases). The CDR3 has 16 amino acids. V shed 5 bases and J shed 5 bases, with 18 bases lying between them. Looked up from germline, CDR1 is MNHEY and CDR2 is SMNVEV (reference sequence). This CDR3 is CASSPGLPTLTGELFF. CDR3 nucleotide sequence: TGTGCCAGCAGTCCTGGACTCCCGACCCTAACCGGGGAGCTGTTTTTT.

The V and J genes are TRBV21-1 and TRBJ1-2; the table names TRBD1, a call not compared with the DNA. TRBV21-1 is a listed pseudogene. The CDR3 is 15 residues long. CDR3 DNA sequence: TGTGCCAGCAGCAACTTCAGAATCCCAAATCCAGGCTACACCTTC. The encoded protein is CASSNFRIPNPGYTF.

This clone was counted between two and nine times. This sequence joins TRBV19 and TRBJ2-3; TRBD1 is a possible D gene (6 bases). Germline CDR1 is LNHDA and CDR2 is SQIVND (reference sequence). The ends were cut back, 5 bases at V and 11 bases at J, with 17 bases in the middle. This CDR3 contains 13 residues. CDR3 residues: CASSGTMIGKQYF. The CDR3 DNA sequence: TGTGCCAGTAGTGGGACAATGATTGGTAAGCAGTATTTT.

The chain has TRBV6-5 and TRBJ1-2; weak D call: TRBD1 (6 bases). V was clipped by 5 bases and J by 10 bases, with 14 bases between them. Per the germline V gene, CDR1 is MNHEY and CDR2 is SVGAGI. The CDR3 spans 12 residues. DNA for the CDR3: TGTGCCAGCAGTACATCAGGACAGCTCTACACCTTC. Residues: CASSTSGQLYTF.

The sample holds one count of this clone. V gene TRBV28 combines with J gene TRBJ1-5; D is unresolved. The CDR3 length is 13 residues. Trimming pared 6 bases from V and 2 bases from J, leaving 8 bases between. Germline CDR1 is MDHEN and CDR2 is SYDVKM. The CDR3 here is CASRSQGNQPQHF. The CDR3 coding sequence is TGTGCCAGCAGATCCCAGGGCAATCAGCCCCAGCATTTT.

The sample holds one count of this clone. The V and J genes are TRBV7-3 and TRBJ2-5; D possibly corresponds to TRBD2 (6 bases). The germline V gene has CDR1 SGHTA and CDR2 FQGTGA. Trimming pared 5 bases from V and 5 bases from J, leaving 12 bases between. The CDR3 consists of 13 residues. CDR3 loop: CASSPQEGETQYF. The CDR3, as DNA: TGTGCCAGCAGCCCCCAGGAGGGGGAGACCCAGTACTTC. Full variable domain (missing parts from reference TRBV7-3 and TRBJ2-5): GAGVSQTPSNKVTEKGKYVELRCDPISGHTALYWYRQSLGQGPEFLIYFQGTGAADDSGLPNDRFFAVRPEGSVSTLKIQRTERGDSAVYLCASSPQEGETQYFGPGTRLLVL.

This chain uses TRBV27 with TRBJ2-1; unclear D gene. Germline values: CDR1 MNHEY, CDR2 SMNVEV (reference sequence). The CDR3 runs 12 residues. Trimming cost V 7 bases and J 4 bases, with 8 bases left between them. The CDR3 region has the DNA TGTGCCAGCAAGGGTTATTACAATGAGCAGTTCTTC. Translating it yields CASKGYYNEQFF.

V gene TRBV28 combines with J gene TRBJ2-5; D gene unclear. TRBJ2-7 explains the end of the DNA better; the J call may be wrong. Germline V lookup: CDR1 MDHEN, CDR2 SYDVKM. This CDR3 has 14 amino acids. Here the CDR3 DNA reads TGTGCCAGCAGTAGCCCCGGTCGGTGGTACGAGCAGTACTTC. It codes for CASSSPGRWYEQYF.

This chain connects TRBV5-4 to TRBJ2-1, with 10 bases matching TRBD2. The germline V gene has CDR1 SGHNT and CDR2 YYREEE (reference sequence). The CDR3 loop spans 19 amino acids. V trimming: 3 bases; J trimming: 8 bases; junction bases outside the gene matches: 20. The CDR3 DNA is TGTGCCAGCAGCTCCGAGGCTAGCGGGAGACTCGGTTGGTTGGATGAGCAGTTCTTC. Its translation is CASSSEASGRLGWLDEQFF. Complete variable domain (other parts from reference TRBV5-4 and TRBJ2-1): ETGVTQSPTHLIKTRGQQVTLRCSSQSGHNTVSWYQQALGQGPQFIFQYYREEENGRGNFPPRFSGLQFPNYSSELNVNALELDDSALYLCASSSEASGRLGWLDEQFFGPGTRLTVL.